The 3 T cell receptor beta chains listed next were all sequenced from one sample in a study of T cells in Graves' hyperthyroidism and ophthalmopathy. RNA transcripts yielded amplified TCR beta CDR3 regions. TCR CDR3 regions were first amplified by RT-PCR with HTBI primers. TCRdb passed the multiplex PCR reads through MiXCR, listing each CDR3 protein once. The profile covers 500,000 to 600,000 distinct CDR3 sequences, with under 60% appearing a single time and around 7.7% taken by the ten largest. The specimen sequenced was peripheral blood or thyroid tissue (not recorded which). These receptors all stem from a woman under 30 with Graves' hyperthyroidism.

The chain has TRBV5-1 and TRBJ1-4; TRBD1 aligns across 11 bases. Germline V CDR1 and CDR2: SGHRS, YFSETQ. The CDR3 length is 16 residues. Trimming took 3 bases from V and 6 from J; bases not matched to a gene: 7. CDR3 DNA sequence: TGCGCCAGCAGCTCGGGACAGGGGGACGAAGATGAAAAACTGTTTTTT. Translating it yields CASSSGQGDEDEKLFF.

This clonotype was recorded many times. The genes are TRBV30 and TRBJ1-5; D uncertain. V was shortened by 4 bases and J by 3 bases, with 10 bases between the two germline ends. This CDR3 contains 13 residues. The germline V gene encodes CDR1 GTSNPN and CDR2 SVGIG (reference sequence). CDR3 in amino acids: CAWNRAYNQPQHF. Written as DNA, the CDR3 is TGTGCCTGGAATCGGGCGTACAATCAGCCCCAGCATTTT. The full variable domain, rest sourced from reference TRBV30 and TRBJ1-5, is SQTIHQWPATLVQPVGSPLSLECTVEGTSNPNLYWYRQAAGRGLQLLFYSVGIGQISSEVPQNLSASRPQDRQFILSSKKLLLSDSGFYLCAWNRAYNQPQHFGDGTRLSIL.

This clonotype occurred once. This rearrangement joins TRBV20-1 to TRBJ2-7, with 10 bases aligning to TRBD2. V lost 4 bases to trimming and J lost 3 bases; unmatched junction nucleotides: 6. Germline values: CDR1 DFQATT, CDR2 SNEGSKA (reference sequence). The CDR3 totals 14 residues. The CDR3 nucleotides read TGCAGTGCTAATCTAGCGGGAGAGGACTACGAGCAGTACTTC. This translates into CSANLAGEDYEQYF.